The clone carrying this T cell receptor beta chain was observed once. The data were taken from a study of blood T cell repertoires in COVID-19. The data were produced by immunoSEQ multiplex PCR, yet TCRdb's version contains in-frame clones alone and is incomplete. The sample lists around 83,000 clones; more than 75% were seen once. The clonotype comes from a man at least 80 years old with active or convalescent COVID-19. The sample comprised peripheral blood.

The CDR3 loop is CASSPNRVPGNTIYF. CDR3 DNA sequence: TGTGCCAGCAGCCCCAACAGGGTGCCAGGAAACACCATATATTTT. The chain combines TRBV5-6 with TRBJ1-3; the D gene is possibly TRBD1 (6 bases). V lost 4 bases and J 4 bases, leaving 15 bases between the germline ends. The CDR3 runs 15 residues. CDR1 and CDR2 (germline): SGHDT, YYEEEE.